The sequence of this T cell receptor (beta chain) was determined in a study of blood T cell repertoires in COVID-19. Study summary: From the United States, Italy and Spain came samples of acute and convalescent COVID-19.

Authors' methods: Reference gene primers were amplified, and this amplification served to estimate nucleated cell counts. Assay used: immunoSEQ multiplex PCR; TCRdb lists only in-frame clones, some missing. D and trimming come from the DNA, and the V and J calls and clone size come from that table. The sample lists about 120,000 clones; 79% were seen once. This clone has a count of ten or more. V lost 6 bases and J lost 3; bases outside the gene matches: 3. The CDR3 covers 14 residues. Germline CDR1 SNHLY, CDR2 FYNNEI. The sequencing sample was made of peripheral blood. The source of this sequence is a woman aged 80 or over with acute or convalescent COVID-19. This chain joins TRBV2 and TRBJ1-4; TRBD1 agrees at 8 bases. The CDR3 sequence is CASRGDRSNEKLFF. The CDR3 bases are TGTGCCAGCAGGGGGGACAGGTCTAATGAAAAACTGTTTTTT. Full variable domain (missing parts from reference TRBV2 and TRBJ1-4): EPEVTQTPSHQVTQMGQEVILRCVPISNHLYFYWYRQILGQKVEFLVSFYNNEISEKSEIFDDQFSVERPDGSNFTLKIRSTKLEDSAMYFCASRGDRSNEKLFFGSGTQLSVL.